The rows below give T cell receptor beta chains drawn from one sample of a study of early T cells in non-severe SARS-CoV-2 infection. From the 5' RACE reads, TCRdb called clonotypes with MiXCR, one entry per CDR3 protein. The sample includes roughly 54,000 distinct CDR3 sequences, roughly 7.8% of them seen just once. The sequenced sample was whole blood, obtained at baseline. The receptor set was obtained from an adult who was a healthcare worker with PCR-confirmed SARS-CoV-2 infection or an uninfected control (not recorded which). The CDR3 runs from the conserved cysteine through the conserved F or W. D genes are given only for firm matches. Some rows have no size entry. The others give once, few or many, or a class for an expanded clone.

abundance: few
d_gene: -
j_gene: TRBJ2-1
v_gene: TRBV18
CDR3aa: CASSPSTTYNEQFF
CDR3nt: TGTGCCAGCTCACCATCCACCACTTACAATGAGCAGTTCTTC

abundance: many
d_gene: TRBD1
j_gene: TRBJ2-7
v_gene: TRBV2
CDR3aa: CASSASGGSGFYEQYF
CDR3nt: TGTGCCAGCAGTGCCTCAGGGGGCTCAGGATTCTACGAGCAGTACTTC

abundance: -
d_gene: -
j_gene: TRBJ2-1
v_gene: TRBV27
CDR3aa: CASSLTGTHSYNEQFF
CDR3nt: TGTGCCAGCAGTCTGACAGGAACACACTCCTACAATGAGCAGTTCTTC

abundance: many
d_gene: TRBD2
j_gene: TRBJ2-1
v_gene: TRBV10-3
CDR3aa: CATATVGGSFHEQFF
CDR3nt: TGTGCCACCGCCACGGTTGGCGGGAGTTTCCATGAGCAGTTCTTC

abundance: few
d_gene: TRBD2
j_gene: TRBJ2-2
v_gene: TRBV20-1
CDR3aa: CSARDIAGGLPTGELFF
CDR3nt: TGCAGTGCTAGAGATATCGCGGGAGGATTACCCACCGGGGAGCTGTTTTTT

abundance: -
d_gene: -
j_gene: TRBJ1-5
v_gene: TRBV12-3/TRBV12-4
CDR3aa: CASSGDRQSNQPQHF
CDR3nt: TGTGCCAGCAGTGGGGACCGACAGTCCAATCAGCCCCAGCATTTT

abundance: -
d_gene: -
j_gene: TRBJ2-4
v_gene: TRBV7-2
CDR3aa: CASSLSGDSPIAKNIQYF
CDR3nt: TGTGCCAGCAGCTTAAGCGGAGACAGCCCTATAGCCAAAAACATTCAGTACTTC

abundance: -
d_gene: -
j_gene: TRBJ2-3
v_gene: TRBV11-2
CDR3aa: CASSLTRNTDTQYF
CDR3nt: TGTGCCAGCAGCTTAACGAGGAACACAGATACGCAGTATTTT

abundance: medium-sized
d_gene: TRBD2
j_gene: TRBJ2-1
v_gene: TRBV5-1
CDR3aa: CASSPLAGGLEQFF
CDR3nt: TGCGCCAGCAGCCCACTAGCGGGAGGATTAGAGCAGTTCTTC

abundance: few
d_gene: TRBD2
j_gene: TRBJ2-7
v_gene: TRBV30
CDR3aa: CAWSVAGIGYEQYF
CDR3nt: TGTGCCTGGAGTGTAGCGGGAATAGGTTACGAGCAGTACTTC

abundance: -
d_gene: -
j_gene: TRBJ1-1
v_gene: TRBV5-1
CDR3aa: CASSFSTGDMNTEAFF
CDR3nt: TGCGCCAGCAGCTTCTCAACAGGCGACATGAACACTGAAGCTTTCTTT

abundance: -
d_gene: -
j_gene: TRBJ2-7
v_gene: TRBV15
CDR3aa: CATSRGFLGSYEQYF
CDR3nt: TGTGCCACCAGCAGGGGATTCCTAGGATCCTACGAGCAGTACTTC

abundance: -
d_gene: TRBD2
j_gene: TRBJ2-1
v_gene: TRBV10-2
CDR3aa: CASLGTSVNNEQFF
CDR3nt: TGCGCCAGCCTCGGGACTAGCGTAAACAATGAGCAGTTCTTC

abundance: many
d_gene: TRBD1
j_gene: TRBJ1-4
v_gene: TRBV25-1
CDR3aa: CASHKTGAEKLFF
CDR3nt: TGTGCCAGCCACAAGACAGGGGCGGAAAAACTGTTTTTT

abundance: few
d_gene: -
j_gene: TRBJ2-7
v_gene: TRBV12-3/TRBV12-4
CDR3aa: CASSRGIGASTYEQYF
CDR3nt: TGTGCCAGCAGTAGGGGTATCGGGGCCAGCACCTACGAGCAGTACTTC

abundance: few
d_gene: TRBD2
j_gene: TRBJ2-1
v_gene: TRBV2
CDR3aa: CASTRGVGGRANEQFF
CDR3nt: TGTGCCAGCACCAGGGGGGTTGGCGGGAGGGCCAATGAGCAGTTCTTC

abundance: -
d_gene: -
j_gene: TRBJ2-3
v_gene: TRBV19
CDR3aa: CANPKQSSTDTQYF
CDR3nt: TGTGCCAACCCCAAGCAGTCTAGCACAGATACGCAGTATTTT

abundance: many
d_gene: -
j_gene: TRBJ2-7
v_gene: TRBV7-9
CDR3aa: CASSLARVSYEQYF
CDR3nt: TGTGCCAGCAGCTTAGCGCGAGTCTCCTACGAGCAGTACTTC

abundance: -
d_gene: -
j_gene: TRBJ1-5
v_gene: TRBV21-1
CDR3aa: CASSRPVSNQPQHF
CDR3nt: TGTGCCAGCAGCCGACCTGTTAGCAATCAGCCCCAGCATTTT

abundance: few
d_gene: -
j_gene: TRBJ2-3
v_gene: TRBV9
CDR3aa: CASSEGRKRERTDTQYF
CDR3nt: TGTGCCAGCAGCGAGGGGCGGAAGAGGGAGAGGACAGATACGCAGTATTTT

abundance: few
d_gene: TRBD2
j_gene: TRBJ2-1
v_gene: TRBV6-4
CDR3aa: CASSDSGLAGGKEQFF
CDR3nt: TGTGCCAGCAGTGACTCTGGGTTAGCGGGAGGGAAAGAGCAGTTCTTC

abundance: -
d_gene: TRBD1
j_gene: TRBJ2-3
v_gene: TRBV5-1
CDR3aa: CASSLADRGPDTQYF
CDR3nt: TGCGCCAGCAGCTTGGCCGACAGGGGGCCAGATACGCAGTATTTT

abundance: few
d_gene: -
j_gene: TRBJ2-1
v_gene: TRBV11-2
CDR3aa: CASSLKLEAFF
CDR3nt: TGTGCCAGCAGCCTAAAACTAGAGGCATTCTTC

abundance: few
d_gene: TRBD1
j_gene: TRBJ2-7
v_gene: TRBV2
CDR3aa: CASDTGTGFNEQYF
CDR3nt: TGTGCCAGCGATACCGGGACAGGGTTCAACGAGCAGTACTTC

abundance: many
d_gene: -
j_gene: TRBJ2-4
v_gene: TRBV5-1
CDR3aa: CASSLGAAKNIQYF
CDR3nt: TGCGCCAGCAGCTTAGGGGCGGCCAAAAACATTCAGTACTTC

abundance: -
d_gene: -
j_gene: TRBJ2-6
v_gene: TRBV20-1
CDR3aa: CSAPTSGANVLTF
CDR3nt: TGCAGTGCCCCTACCTCTGGGGCCAACGTCCTGACTTTC

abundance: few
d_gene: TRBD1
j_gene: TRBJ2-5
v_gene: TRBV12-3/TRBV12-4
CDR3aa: CASSFGGGQGFGETQYF
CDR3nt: TGTGCCAGCAGTTTCGGAGGGGGACAGGGCTTTGGAGAGACCCAGTACTTC

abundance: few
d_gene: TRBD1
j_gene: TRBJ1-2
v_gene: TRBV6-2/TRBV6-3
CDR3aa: CASSYGSGQANYGYTF
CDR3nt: TGTGCCAGCAGTTACGGTTCTGGACAGGCTAACTATGGCTACACCTTC

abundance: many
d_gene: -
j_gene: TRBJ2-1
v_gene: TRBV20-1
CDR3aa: CSAEDSPALEQFF
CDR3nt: TGCAGTGCTGAGGATTCTCCGGCGCTTGAGCAGTTCTTC

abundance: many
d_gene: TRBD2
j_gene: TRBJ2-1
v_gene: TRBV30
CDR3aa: CAWSTGLAGGTSYNEQFF
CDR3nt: TGTGCCTGGAGTACGGGACTAGCGGGAGGGACCTCCTACAATGAGCAGTTCTTC

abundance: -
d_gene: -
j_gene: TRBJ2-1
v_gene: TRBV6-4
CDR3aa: CASSDSGGSGFNEQFF
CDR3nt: TGTGCGAGCAGTGACTCTGGGGGATCGGGTTTCAATGAGCAGTTCTTC

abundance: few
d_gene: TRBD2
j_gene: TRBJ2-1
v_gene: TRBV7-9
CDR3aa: CASSSFMGLAGGPIDNEQFF
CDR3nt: TGTGCCAGCAGCTCATTTATGGGACTAGCGGGAGGGCCGATCGACAATGAGCAGTTCTTC

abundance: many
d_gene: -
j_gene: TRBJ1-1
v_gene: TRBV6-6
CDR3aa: CASSYFLSQGGEAFF
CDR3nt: TGTGCCAGCAGTTACTTCCTCTCACAGGGCGGTGAAGCTTTCTTT

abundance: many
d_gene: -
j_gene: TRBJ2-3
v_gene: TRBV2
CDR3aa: CASGGGTSTDTQYF
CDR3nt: TGTGCCAGCGGGGGCGGAACTAGCACAGATACGCAGTATTTT

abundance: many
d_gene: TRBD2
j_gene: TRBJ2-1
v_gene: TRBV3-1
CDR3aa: CASSQLAGVPNEQFF
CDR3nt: TGTGCCAGCAGCCAGCTAGCGGGAGTTCCTAATGAGCAGTTCTTC

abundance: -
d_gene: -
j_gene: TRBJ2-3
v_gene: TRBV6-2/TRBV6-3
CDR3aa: CASSSGVAADTQYF
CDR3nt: TGTGCCAGCAGTTCCGGGGTAGCAGCAGATACGCAGTATTTT

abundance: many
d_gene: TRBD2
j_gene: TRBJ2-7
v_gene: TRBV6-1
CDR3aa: CASSLAGAYEQYF
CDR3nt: TGTGCCAGCAGCCTAGCGGGAGCCTACGAGCAGTACTTC

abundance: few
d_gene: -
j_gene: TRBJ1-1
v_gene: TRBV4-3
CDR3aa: CASSQDRLNTEAFF
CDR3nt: TGCGCCAGCAGCCAAGATCGATTGAACACTGAAGCTTTCTTT

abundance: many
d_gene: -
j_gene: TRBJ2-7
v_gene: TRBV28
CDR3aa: CASSVGQTRQEQYF
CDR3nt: TGTGCCAGCAGTGTTGGACAAACCCGCCAAGAGCAGTACTTC

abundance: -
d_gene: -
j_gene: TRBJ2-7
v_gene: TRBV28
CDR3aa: CASSLPGGYEQYF
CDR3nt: TGTGCCAGCAGTTTACCTGGGGGGTACGAGCAGTACTTC

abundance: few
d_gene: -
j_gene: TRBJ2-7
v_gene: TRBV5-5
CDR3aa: CASRRQASYEQYF
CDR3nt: TGTGCCAGCAGGAGACAGGCCTCCTACGAGCAGTACTTC

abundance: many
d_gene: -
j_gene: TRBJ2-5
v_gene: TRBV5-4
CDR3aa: CASSLPRSSETQYF
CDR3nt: TGTGCCAGCAGCCTCCCCCGGTCGAGCGAGACCCAGTACTTC

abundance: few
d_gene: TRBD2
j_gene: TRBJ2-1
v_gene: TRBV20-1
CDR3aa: CSASRGGAFEQFF
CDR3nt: TGCAGTGCTTCACGGGGGGGAGCGTTTGAGCAGTTCTTC

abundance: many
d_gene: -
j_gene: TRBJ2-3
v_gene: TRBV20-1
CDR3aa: CSADPDRTDTQYF
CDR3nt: TGCAGTGCTGACCCGGACAGAACAGATACGCAGTATTTT

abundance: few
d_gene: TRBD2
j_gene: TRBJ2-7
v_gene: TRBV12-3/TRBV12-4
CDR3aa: CASSGGASGMREQYF
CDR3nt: TGTGCCAGCAGCGGAGGGGCTAGCGGGATGCGGGAGCAGTACTTC

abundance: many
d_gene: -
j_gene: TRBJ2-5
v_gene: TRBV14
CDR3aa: CASSSFGGIGETQYF
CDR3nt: TGTGCCAGCAGCTCTTTCGGGGGAATAGGAGAGACCCAGTACTTC

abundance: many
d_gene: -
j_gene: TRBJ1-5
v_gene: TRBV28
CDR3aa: CASSKTPSNQPQHF
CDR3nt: TGTGCCAGCAGTAAGACCCCTAGCAATCAGCCCCAGCATTTT

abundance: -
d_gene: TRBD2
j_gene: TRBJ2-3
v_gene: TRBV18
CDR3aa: CASSPWTSGSKNTQYF
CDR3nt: TGTGCCAGCTCACCCTGGACTAGCGGGAGTAAAAATACGCAGTATTTT

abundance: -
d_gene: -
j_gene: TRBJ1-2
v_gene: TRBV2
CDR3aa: CASIPDSRYGARNGYTF
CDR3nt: TGTGCCAGCATTCCGGACAGCCGCTATGGGGCTCGGAATGGCTACACCTTC

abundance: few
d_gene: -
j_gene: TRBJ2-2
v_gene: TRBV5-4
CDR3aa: CAIGGMNTGELFF
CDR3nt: TGTGCCATTGGCGGTATGAACACCGGGGAGCTGTTTTTT

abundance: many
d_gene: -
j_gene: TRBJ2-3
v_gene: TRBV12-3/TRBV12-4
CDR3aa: CASSFSAGDTQYF
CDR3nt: TGTGCCAGCAGTTTTAGCGCGGGAGATACGCAGTATTTT